Listed below are T cell receptor beta chains from one sample, sequenced in a study of cytomegalovirus exposure and HLA in healthy donors. The assay was immunoSEQ multiplex PCR, and TCRdb's table has in-frame clones only and misses some. The table records tens of thousands of clones, 78% of them present only once. The sequenced sample was PBMCs. These receptor sequences come from a male donor in good health and CMV-seropositive. CDR3s include the opening cysteine and the closing phenylalanine or tryptophan.

TRBJ1-2 TRBV7-9 CSSSFGTGIYGYTF
TRBJ1-3 TRBV18 CASSPPGGQEPSGNTIYF
TRBJ2-3 TRBV2 CASSELGRGPDTQYF
TRBJ2-1 TRBV29-1 CSVEDGRANEQFF
TRBJ1-1 TRBV5-1 CASTTGMNTEAFF
TRBJ2-1 TRBV7-3 CASSPKGGDEQFF
TRBJ2-2 TRBV7-3 CASSPTGEGELFF
TRBJ1-4 TRBV5-1 CASSSGTATNEKLFF
TRBJ2-5 TRBV10-3 CAISARLAGGEETQYF
TRBJ2-7 TRBV28 CASSRQTGGTYEQYF
TRBJ2-3 TRBV27 CASSPGLAGGSSTDTQYF
TRBJ2-2 TRBV9 CASSPLRASGGTGELFF
TRBJ1-2 TRBV4-3 CASSQDRTGPFYGYTF
TRBJ1-2 TRBV19 CASRPTGSYGYTF
TRBJ1-1 TRBV10-3 CAISDGGSTEAFF
TRBJ2-6 TRBV5-1 CASSLTGSSGANVLTF
TRBJ1-4 TRBV5-1 CASTRSPTDLGNEKLFF
TRBJ2-1 TRBV4-1 CASSQDTAGGNEQFF
TRBJ2-2 TRBV10-2 CASSPGSGELFF
TRBJ1-2 TRBV7-9 CASSLLSDNYGYTF
TRBJ2-3 TRBV7-6 CASSSSPSGGPTDTQYF
TRBJ2-7 TRBV6-6 CASSYRAGGSTYEQYF
TRBJ1-3 TRBV25-1 CASSGQGSLLPGNTIYF
TRBJ1-5 TRBV7-2 CASSSSTGVWNQPQHF
TRBJ1-1 TRBV6-5 CASRRGQENTEAFF
TRBJ2-1 TRBV7-6 CASSPSSPGLLADLYNEQFF
TRBJ1-4 TRBV27 CASSLRGTNEKLFF
TRBJ2-7 TRBV28 CASRTGSVYEQYF
TRBJ1-4 TRBV7-8 CASSFFESRNEKLFF
TRBJ1-1 TRBV10-3 CAISDDRGSTEAFF
TRBJ1-1 TRBV30 CAWSWGGALVAEAFF
TRBJ2-7 TRBV7-9 CASSLSAGTSYEQYF
TRBJ2-2 TRBV2 CASSRDRVGTGELFF
TRBJ1-5 TRBV28 CASRGTMSNQPQHF
TRBJ2-5 TRBV7-9 CASSEGRAGAETQYF
TRBJ1-1 TRBV15 CATSRDDDSGTVNTEAFF
TRBJ1-5 TRBV27 CASSAGFRNQPQHF
TRBJ1-5 TRBV7-2 CASSLAQGPQPQHF
TRBJ2-1 TRBV2 CASSERSGGVYNEQFF
TRBJ2-5 TRBV6-5 CASSYGGGSWETQYF
TRBJ2-7 TRBV6-5 CASSYRGETGVEQYF
TRBJ2-2 TRBV5-4 CASSLGRGNTGELFF
TRBJ2-6 TRBV5-6 CASSTVQGEYSGANVLTF
TRBJ2-5 TRBV15 CATSRDGYLRVTQYF
TRBJ1-5 TRBV27 CASSFDSYSNQPQHF
TRBJ2-1 TRBV18 CASSDRSNEQFF